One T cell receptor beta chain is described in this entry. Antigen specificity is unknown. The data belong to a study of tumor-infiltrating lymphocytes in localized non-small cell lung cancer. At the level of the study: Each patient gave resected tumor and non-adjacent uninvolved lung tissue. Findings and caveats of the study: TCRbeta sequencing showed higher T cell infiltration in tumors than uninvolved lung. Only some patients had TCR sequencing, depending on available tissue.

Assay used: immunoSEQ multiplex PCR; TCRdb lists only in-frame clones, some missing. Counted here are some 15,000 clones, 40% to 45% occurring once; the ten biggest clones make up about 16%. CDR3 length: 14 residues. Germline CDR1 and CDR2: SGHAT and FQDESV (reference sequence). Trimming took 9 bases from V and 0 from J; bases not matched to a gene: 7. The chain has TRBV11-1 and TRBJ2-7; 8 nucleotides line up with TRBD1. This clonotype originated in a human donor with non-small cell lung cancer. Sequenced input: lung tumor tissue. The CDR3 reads CASRRDRSSYEQYF. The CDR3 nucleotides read TGTGCCAGTAGACGGGACAGGAGCTCCTACGAGCAGTACTTC. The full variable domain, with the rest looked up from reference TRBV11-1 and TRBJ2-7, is EAEVAQSPRYKITEKSQAVAFWCDPISGHATLYWYRQILGQGPELLVQFQDESVVDDSQLPKDRFSAERLKGVDSTLKIQPAELGDSAMYLCASRRDRSSYEQYFGPGTRLTVT.